This paragraph covers one T cell receptor (beta chain) sequence. This clonotype has a handful of counts. The target of this receptor is not known. Nothing much larger sits one base from this clone, and base qualities are not available. Libraries were built with RT-PCR. Data came from an Illumina HiSeq 2500. In-frame beta chains were kept once TCRdb had trimmed the public reads at Q25 with fastp and called clones with MiXCR. Rows are combined by CDR3 protein, so each entry shows the most common genes and DNA. In this sample the table shows about 700,000 distinct CDR3 sequences, 14% of which occur a single time. The biggest ten clones account for around 6.5% of the sample. This sample is part of a study of response to subunit inactivated influenza vaccine (dated by TCRdb to between 2017 and 2018). General notes on the study: Deep quantitative profiling of the T cell receptor repertoire was used in the study to follow responses to a trivalent subunit inactivated influenza vaccine.

The investigation overall reported the following: It was suggested by the authors that each seasonal influenza vaccination may recruit only a limited number of new T cells.

Measured from the cysteine to the phenylalanine, the CDR3 is 15 residues long. Only the CDR3 region is kept as DNA, spanning 45 bases read in frame from base 1. For this chain, trimming is 5 bases at the V end and 3 bases at the J end, and the number of junction bases without a gene match is 7. Per the germline V gene (reference sequence), MNHEY is the CDR1 and SMNVEV is the CDR2. The source material was PBMCs from blood, sampled approximately 15 days before vaccination. The chain uses TRBV27 and TRBJ1-5; TRBD1 agrees with 7 junctional bases. The source of this sequence is a man in his fifties who received an inactivated influenza vaccine. Donor details come from another sample of the same person, matched by shared clones. The DNA sequence reads TGTGCCAGCAGTCCCCAGGGGGGGGTCAATCAGCCCCAGCATTTT. Its coded protein is CASSPQGGVNQPQHF.